Sequencing of this TCR beta chain was carried out in a study of cytomegalovirus exposure and HLA in healthy donors. PCR primers comprised 60 Vbeta and 13 Jbeta primers. Data came from immunoSEQ multiplex PCR; TCRdb stores just in-frame clones and leaves some out. The repertoire includes about 150,000 clones, approximately 79% of them detected once, and approximately 6.3% sits in the top ten. CDR1 MNHEY and CDR2 SMNVEV come from the germline V gene (reference sequence). This CDR3 region has 15 residues. The ends were cut back, 6 bases at V and 5 bases at J, with 17 bases in the middle. The sequence derives from a woman aged 50 to 60 in good health and CMV-seropositive. The V and J genes are TRBV27 and TRBJ2-1; a possible D gene is TRBD1 (6 bases). Sequenced input: PBMCs. The CDR3, as DNA: TGTGCCAGCAGGAGGGCAGGGGTATCCAACAATGAGCAGTTCTTC. Its translation: CASRRAGVSNNEQFF.